Below are 24 T cell receptor beta chains sequenced from a single sample in a study of T cell repertoires in cytomegalovirus infection. TCRdb called the reads again in MiXCR, with one record for every CDR3 protein. The sample records about 900,000 distinct CDR3 sequences, roughly 31% being singletons. What these receptors recognize is not known. Specimen: cultured CD8+ T cells from PBMCs, collected from culture after CMV antigen stimulation. These receptors were obtained from a human donor in good health (CMV status not recorded). Some clones in this sample may be carry-over from other donors' samples.

V gene TRBV27 combines with J gene TRBJ1-1, with TRBD1 identical over 7 bases. The J segment lost 9 bases and the V segment lost 2 bases, leaving 3 bases of the junction unmatched. The CDR3 totals 12 residues. From germline, CDR1 is MNHEY and CDR2 SMNVEV (reference sequence). The CDR3 region is CASSLRTGKAFF. CDR3 bases: TGTGCCAGCAGTTTACGGACAGGAAAAGCTTTCTTT.

The chain recombines TRBV4-1 with TRBJ2-3; 9 nucleotides line up with TRBD2. Trimming at V came to 0 bases and at J to 3 bases, leaving 10 bases not matched to a gene. This CDR3 contains 18 residues. Looked up from germline, CDR1 is MGHRA and CDR2 is YSYEKL. This CDR3 is CASSQDGVSGGLTDTQYF. CDR3 coding DNA: TGCGCCAGCAGCCAAGATGGTGTCAGCGGGGGGTTAACAGATACGCAGTATTTT.

This clonotype was observed at least ten times. This rearrangement joins TRBV25-1 to TRBJ2-2; D ambiguous. Germline V gene sequence: CDR1 MGHDK, CDR2 SYGVNS. The CDR3 length is 11 residues. Trimming shortened V by 5 bases and J by 7 bases, and 5 bases separated the two germline ends. CDR3: CASSWGGELFF. The CDR3 bases are TGTGCCAGCAGTTGGGGCGGGGAGCTGTTTTTT. Using reference TRBV25-1 and TRBJ2-2 for the parts outside the CDR3, the full variable domain is EADIYQTPRYLVIGTGKKITLECSQTMGHDKMYWYQQDPGMELHLIHYSYGVNSTEKGDLSSESTVSRIRTEHFPLTLESARPSHTSQYLCASSWGGELFFGEGSRLTVL.

The chain employs TRBV6-2 or TRBV6-3 and TRBJ2-5; 9 bases align to TRBD2. CDR1 is MNHEY and CDR2 is SVGEGT in the germline V gene. The J segment lost 2 bases and the V segment lost 7 bases, leaving 8 bases of the junction unmatched. CDR3 length equals 15 residues. Here the CDR3 reads CASTKVAGEQETQYF. The CDR3 bases are TGTGCCAGCACCAAGGTAGCGGGGGAACAAGAGACCCAGTACTTC.

This clonotype has just one count. The J gene is TRBJ1-4, the V gene TRBV16, with 7 nucleotides matching TRBD1. Germline V lookup: CDR1 KGHSY, CDR2 FQNENV. V was pared by 4 bases and J by 7 bases, with 15 bases of the junction left unmatched. The CDR3 has 17 amino acids. For the CDR3, the DNA is TGTGCCAGCAGCCCCGTCCGGGACAGCACCTACTTTGAAAAACTGTTTTTT. Translating gives CASSPVRDSTYFEKLFF. The whole variable domain, remainder taken from reference TRBV16 and TRBJ1-4, is GEEVAQTPKHLVRGEGQKAKLYCAPIKGHSYVFWYQQVLKNEFKFLISFQNENVFDETGMPKERFSAKCLPNSPCSLEIQATKLEDSAVYFCASSPVRDSTYFEKLFFGSGTQLSVL.

CDR3 coding DNA: TGTGCCAGCAGCATAGGACAGGGACCTGGAAACACCATATATTTT. It codes for CASSIGQGPGNTIYF. J is TRBJ1-3 and V is TRBV7-8, with 8 bases lining up with TRBD1. The V gene end was trimmed by 5 bases and the J gene end by 2 bases; junction bases not matched to a gene: 5. The CDR3 spans 15 residues. The germline gives CDR1 SGHVS, CDR2 FQNEAQ.

Notes on this clonotype: At one boundary the junction diverges from the germline segment, which might be a read error. The J gene is TRBJ2-1, the V gene TRBV7-9, with D possibly being TRBD1 (6 bases). There are 13 residues in the CDR3. The germline V gene has CDR1 SEHNR and CDR2 FQNEAQ (reference sequence). CDR3: CASTLQGGNEQFF. In DNA form, the CDR3 reads TGTGCCAGCACCTTACAGGGTGGGAATGAGCAGTTCTTC.

This chain uses TRBV20-1 with TRBJ2-1; D is ambiguous. The CDR3 is made up of 14 amino acids. Germline lookup yields CDR1 DFQATT and CDR2 SNEGSKA (reference sequence). The ends were cut back, 3 bases at V and 3 bases at J, with 12 bases in the middle. The CDR3 bases are TGCAGTGCTAGTCCAGTAGGGTACTACAATGAGCAGTTCTTC. Translated: CSASPVGYYNEQFF.

This clonotype was seen a handful of times. This rearrangement joins TRBV9 to TRBJ1-2; D perhaps matches TRBD1 (6 bases). V lost 0 bases, J lost 3 bases, and 12 bases lay in between. In germline, CDR1 is SGDLS, CDR2 YYNGEE. This CDR3 is 15 amino acids long. CDR3 nucleotide sequence: TGTGCCAGCAGCGTAGAGGACAGCAGATACTATGGCTACACCTTC. Translating gives CASSVEDSRYYGYTF.

This clonotype has a handful of counts. The V call is TRBV7-9, the J call TRBJ1-1; no firm D call. This CDR3 is built from 12 residues. Germline V gene data show CDR1 as SEHNR and CDR2 as FQNEAQ (reference sequence). V gave up 1 base and J gave up 7 bases, with 7 bases separating them. CDR3: CASSLGAVEAFF. Here the CDR3 DNA reads TGTGCCAGCAGCTTAGGGGCGGTTGAAGCTTTCTTT.

V is TRBV5-6 and J is TRBJ2-5; D is tentatively TRBD1 or TRBD2 (5 bases each). The ends were cut back, 7 bases at V and 5 bases at J, with 9 bases in the middle. CDR1 is SGHDT and CDR2 is YYEEEE in the germline V gene. The length of the CDR3 is 11 residues. As DNA, the CDR3 is TGTGCCAGCGGAGAGGGGGAGACCCAGTACTTC. This gives the protein CASGEGETQYF.

Of note for this clonotype: The missing conserved phenylalanine or tryptophan at the end of this CDR3 makes a read error likely. The CDR3 reads CASRRRTDTQYL. In DNA form, the CDR3 reads TGTGCCTCCAGGCGCCGCACAGATACGCAGTATTTA. This chain links TRBV7-8 with TRBJ2-3, with no clear D. V was pared by 11 bases and J by 1 base, with 10 bases between. Germline loops: CDR1 SGHVS, CDR2 FQNEAQ. The CDR3 sequence is 12 residues long.

The chain uses TRBV27 and TRBJ2-7; 8 bases line up with TRBD2. CDR1 is MNHEY, CDR2 SMNVEV, per germline (reference sequence). With 6 bases clipped from V and 3 bases from J, the junction kept 10 bases outside the gene matches. CDR3 length equals 15 residues. Written as DNA, the CDR3 is TGTGCCAGCAGCCCTTTAGCGGGGCGAAACTACGAGCAGTACTTC. Amino acid sequence: CASSPLAGRNYEQYF.

This clonotype was recorded many times. The chain links TRBV6-1 to TRBJ1-1, with 10 bases that match TRBD1. V gave up 2 bases and J gave up 4 bases; unmatched junction bases: 7. The CDR3 loop spans 16 amino acids. The germline V gene has CDR1 MNHNS and CDR2 SASEGT. The CDR3 DNA reads as TGTGCCAGCAGTGAAAGGGAGGGACAGGGGTTCACTGAAGCTTTCTTT. Its protein product is CASSEREGQGFTEAFF.

This chain connects TRBV18 to TRBJ1-1, with no clear D. V lost 5 bases and J lost 8, with 12 bases in between. Germline V gives CDR1 KGHSH, CDR2 LQKENI. The length of the CDR3 is 12 residues. CDR3 in amino acids: CASSSPGSEAFF. CDR3 in DNA: TGTGCCAGCTCATCCCCGGGTTCGGAAGCTTTCTTT.

A word on this clonotype: One base away lies a much larger clone, so this may be a sequencing read error. This rearrangement joins TRBV11-2 to TRBJ2-7, with D unclear. The germline CDR1 and CDR2 sequences are SGHAT and FQNNGV. Trimming left V 1 base short and J 3 bases short, with 7 bases between. CDR3 length: 13 amino acids. DNA of the CDR3: TGTGCCAGCAGCTTAGTAGGATTCTACGAGCAGTACTTC. Translating gives CASSLVGFYEQYF.

DNA for the CDR3: TGCAGTGCTAGAGATCCGGCGGGGGCGGTCGAGCAGTTCTTC. Its protein product is CSARDPAGAVEQFF. V gene TRBV20-1 combines with J gene TRBJ2-1; D is possibly TRBD2 (7 bases). CDR1 is DFQATT, CDR2 SNEGSKA, per germline (reference sequence). V gave up 0 bases and J gave up 10 bases, with 16 bases separating them. This CDR3 spans 14 amino acids.

This sequence joins TRBV7-9 and TRBJ2-7, with D unresolved. Germline V lookup: CDR1 SEHNR, CDR2 FQNEAQ (reference sequence). The V end was cut by 5 bases, the J end by 3 bases, with 14 bases between. This CDR3 has 14 residues. This chain's CDR3 is CASSPGPTHYEQYF. For the CDR3, the DNA is TGTGCCAGCAGCCCCGGGCCCACTCACTACGAGCAGTACTTC.

The CDR3 spells CASSSFSVGDGYTF. CDR3 nucleotide sequence: TGTGCCAGCAGCTCTTTCTCTGTGGGGGATGGCTACACCTTC. V usage is TRBV7-6 and J usage is TRBJ1-2, with D tentatively TRBD1 (5 bases). Germline CDR1 SGHVS, CDR2 FNYEAQ. The V end was cut by 4 bases, the J end by 6 bases, with 15 bases between. This CDR3 has 14 amino acids.

This clonotype was counted only a few times. The rearrangement uses TRBV2 and TRBJ2-2, with D possibly called TRBD1 or TRBD2 (5 bases each). Per the germline V gene, CDR1 is SNHLY and CDR2 is FYNNEI. The CDR3 is 14 amino acids. V lost 7 bases and J 1 base, leaving 10 bases between the germline ends. The CDR3 DNA is TGTGCCAGCACCCTGGGGGTGAACACCGGGGAGCTGTTTTTT. It encodes CASTLGVNTGELFF.

The J gene is TRBJ1-1, the V gene TRBV6-5; D not certain. This CDR3 spans 12 amino acids. Germline loops: CDR1 MNHEY, CDR2 SVGAGI. Between the trimmed V and J ends, which lost 4 bases and 3 bases, there was a span of 6 bases. For the CDR3, the DNA is TGTGCCAGCAGTTTCCCAGACACTGAAGCTTTCTTT. Its translation is CASSFPDTEAFF.

This clonotype was observed many times. The chain is built from TRBV6-2 or TRBV6-3 and TRBJ2-5; possibly TRBD1 for D (5 bases). Trimming removed 5 bases at V and 0 bases at J, with 13 bases between. Germline V CDR1 and CDR2: MNHEY, SVGEGT. CDR3 length equals 15 residues. CDR3 loop: CASSRDSSYQETQYF. The CDR3 DNA sequence: TGTGCCAGCAGTCGAGACAGCTCTTACCAAGAGACCCAGTACTTC.

The chain has TRBV12-3 or TRBV12-4 and TRBJ1-2; D not certain. This CDR3 spans 13 amino acids. Trimming pared 1 base from V and 6 bases from J, leaving 9 bases between. Written as DNA, the CDR3 is TGTGCCAGCAGTTTAGGAAGGACGGATGGCTACACCTTC. Amino acid sequence: CASSLGRTDGYTF.

The rearrangement joins TRBV13 to TRBJ2-7; 10 bases map to TRBD1. Germline CDR1 and CDR2: PRHDT and FYEKMQ (reference sequence). V lost 5 bases and J lost 2; bases outside the gene matches: 12. CDR3 length: 17 amino acids. In nucleotides, the CDR3 is TGTGCCAGCAGCGTCTCTGGACAGGGGGTTGGTGCCTACGAGCAGTACGTC. The encoded protein is CASSVSGQGVGAYEQYV.